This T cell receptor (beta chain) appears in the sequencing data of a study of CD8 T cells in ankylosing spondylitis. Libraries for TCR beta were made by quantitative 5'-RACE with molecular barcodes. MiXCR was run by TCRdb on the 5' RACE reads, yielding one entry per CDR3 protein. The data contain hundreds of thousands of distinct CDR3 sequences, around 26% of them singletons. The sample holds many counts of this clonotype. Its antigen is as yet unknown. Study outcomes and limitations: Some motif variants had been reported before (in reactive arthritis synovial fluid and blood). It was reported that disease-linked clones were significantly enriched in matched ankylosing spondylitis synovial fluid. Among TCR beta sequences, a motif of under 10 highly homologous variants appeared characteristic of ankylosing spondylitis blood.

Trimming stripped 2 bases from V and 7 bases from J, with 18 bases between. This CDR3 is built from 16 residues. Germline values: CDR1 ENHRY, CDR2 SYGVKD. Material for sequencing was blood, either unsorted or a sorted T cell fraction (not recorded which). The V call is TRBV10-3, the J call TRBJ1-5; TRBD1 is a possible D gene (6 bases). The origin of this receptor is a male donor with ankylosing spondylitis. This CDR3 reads CAISETQQGQGQPQHF. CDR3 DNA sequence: TGTGCCATCAGTGAGACCCAACAGGGTCAAGGACAGCCCCAGCATTTT.